Below, one T cell receptor (beta chain) is given with its context. Its cognate antigen is unknown. This may stem from a read error, because a much larger clone lies one nucleotide away. The sample belongs to a study of T cells in Graves' hyperthyroidism and ophthalmopathy. Background on the study: Peripheral blood collection took place at initial diagnosis, before any treatment. Findings and limits, study-wide: Model predictions of ophthalmopathy came a median approximately 6.5 months before onset.

Clinicians diagnosed patients from clinical symptoms, serum thyroxine and TRAb, thyroid ultrasound and orbital computed tomography. The PBMCs studied were ones that came from around 10 ml fresh peripheral blood. Germline lookup yields CDR1 MDHEN and CDR2 SYDVKM. With V trimmed by 6 bases and J by 2 bases, 6 bases remained unmatched. The CDR3 sequence is 14 residues long. RNA transcripts were the template for amplifying TCR beta CDR3 regions. The primer set for the first-round RT-PCR of the TCR CDR3 was HTBI. TCRdb processed the multiplex PCR reads anew with MiXCR; each CDR3 protein has one entry. The data contain about 52,000 distinct CDR3 sequences, under 50% of them singletons.

Sequencing input: blood. The chain recombines TRBV28 with TRBJ2-7; 8 bases line up with TRBD1. The source is a woman aged 45-65 years with Graves' ophthalmopathy. CDR3 protein: CASSRTGSPYEQYF. In DNA form, the CDR3 reads TGTGCCAGCAGCCGGACAGGGAGCCCCTACGAGCAGTACTTC.